This T cell receptor beta chain was sequenced for a study of OX40 agonist ivuxolimab in advanced cancers. Study in general: Patients got intravenous ivuxolimab at 0.01 to 10 mg/kg every 2 weeks.

Sequencing used immunoSEQ multiplex PCR; TCRdb keeps in-frame clones, though not all of them. The sample includes about 61,000 clones, 85% to 90% seen only once; the top ten take roughly 1.2%. This clone was observed a handful of times. The material sequenced was CD4+ or CD8+ T cells sorted from blood, taken in a trial of the OX40 agonist ivuxolimab. The receptor was derived from an adult with an advanced solid tumor such as melanoma, head and neck, liver or kidney cancer.

The chain's CDR3 is CASSLTRGASTDTQYF. For the CDR3, the DNA is TGTGCCAGCTCATTGACGCGGGGGGCGAGCACAGATACGCAGTATTTT. The rearrangement links TRBV18 to TRBJ2-3, with 8 bases fitting TRBD2. Germline V gene data show CDR1 as KGHSH and CDR2 as LQKENI. This CDR3 region has 16 residues. J gave up 0 bases and V 5 bases, and 7 bases lay outside the gene matches. Supplemented by reference TRBV18 and TRBJ2-3, the full variable domain reads NAGVMQNPRHLVRRRGQEARLRCSPMKGHSHVYWYRQLPEEGLKFMVYLQKENIIDESGMPKERFSAEFPKEGPSILRIQQVVRGDSAAYFCASSLTRGASTDTQYFGPGTRLTVL.